The 3 T cell receptor beta chains presented below share a single source sample, sequenced in a study of a mutant IDH1 vaccine in newly diagnosed glioma. Their cognate antigens are unknown. Time point of the sample: week 23, last vaccination. Every vaccination contained 300 ug of the mutant IDH1 20-mer peptide and was paired with topical imiquimod. Some clones are missing from TCRdb's copy, which holds only in-frame ones; the method was immunoSEQ multiplex PCR. The data show roughly 74,000 clones, approximately 85% seen once. Sequencing was performed on PBMCs, taken from a glioma patient whose treatment included an IDH1 peptide vaccine. These receptors were collected from a man younger than 45 with glioma. Some clones in this sample may be carry-over from other donors' samples.

The chain links TRBV9 to TRBJ1-2; 9 bases map to TRBD1. CDR1 SGDLS and CDR2 YYNGEE come from the germline V gene. V was pared by 3 bases and J by 7 bases, with 16 bases of the junction left unmatched. The CDR3 runs to 17 residues. DNA of the CDR3: TGTGCCAGCAGCGGGCCGGGACAGGGTGTTGTAGTGGGTGGCTACACCTTC. Translation: CASSGPGQGVVVGGYTF.

The chain joins TRBV7-2 to TRBJ1-1; tentative D call: TRBD1 (6 bases). The CDR3 spans 14 residues. Germline V CDR1 and CDR2: SGHTA, FQGNSA. The V gene lost 5 bases and the J gene lost 6 bases, with 16 bases spanning the gap. CDR3 in amino acids: CASSPSGGLPEAFF. CDR3 bases: TGTGCCAGCAGCCCCAGCGGGGGCTTGCCTGAAGCTTTCTTT. The entire variable domain, with the rest obtained from reference TRBV7-2 and TRBJ1-1, is as follows: GAGVSQSPSNKVTEKGKDVELRCDPISGHTALYWYRQSLGQGLEFLIYFQGNSAPDKSGLPSDRFSAERTGGSVSTLTIQRTQQEDSAVYLCASSPSGGLPEAFFGQGTRLTVV.

The chain joins TRBV28 to TRBJ2-3; 12 bases map to TRBD2. This CDR3 comprises 16 residues. Trimming at V came to 5 bases and at J to 2 bases, leaving 5 bases not matched to a gene. Germline values: CDR1 MDHEN, CDR2 SYDVKM. CDR3 DNA sequence: TGTGCCAGCAGTGTTACTAGCGGGGGGACCACAGATACGCAGTATTTT. Translation gives CASSVTSGGTTDTQYF.